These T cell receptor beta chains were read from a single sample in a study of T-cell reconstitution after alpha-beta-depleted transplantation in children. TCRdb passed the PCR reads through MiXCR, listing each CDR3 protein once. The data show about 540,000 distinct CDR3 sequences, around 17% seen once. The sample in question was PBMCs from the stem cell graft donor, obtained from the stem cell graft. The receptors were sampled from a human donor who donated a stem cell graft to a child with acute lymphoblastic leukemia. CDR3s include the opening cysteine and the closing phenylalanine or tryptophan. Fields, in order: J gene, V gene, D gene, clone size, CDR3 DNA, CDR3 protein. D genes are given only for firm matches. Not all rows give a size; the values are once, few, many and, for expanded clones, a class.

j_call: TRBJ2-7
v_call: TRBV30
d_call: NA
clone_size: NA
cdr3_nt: TGTGCCTGGAGTGCCGGCGGAACTTCCTACGAGCAGTACTTC
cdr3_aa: CAWSAGGTSYEQYF

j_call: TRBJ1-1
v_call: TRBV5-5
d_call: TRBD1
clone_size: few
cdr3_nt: TGTGCCAGCAGCTTGGACAGGGGGGACGGATCCATGAACACTGAAGCTTTCTTT
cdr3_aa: CASSLDRGDGSMNTEAFF

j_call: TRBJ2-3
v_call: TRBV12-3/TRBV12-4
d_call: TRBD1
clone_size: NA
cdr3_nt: TGTGCCAGCAGTTTAAAAGTGCCGGGACAGTCGACAGATACGCAGTATTTT
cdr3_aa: CASSLKVPGQSTDTQYF

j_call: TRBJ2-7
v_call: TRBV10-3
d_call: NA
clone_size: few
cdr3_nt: TGTGCCATCAGGGACGTTACAGAGCAGTACTTC
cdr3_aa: CAIRDVTEQYF

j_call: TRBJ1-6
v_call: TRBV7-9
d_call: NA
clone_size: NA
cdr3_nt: TGTGCCAGCAGCTCCATCCAGCACCTCCACTTT
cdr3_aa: CASSSIQHLHF

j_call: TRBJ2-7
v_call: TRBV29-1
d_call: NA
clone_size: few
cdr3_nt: TGCAGCGTTTGGGCCCCTCCCCCCTACGAGCAGTACTTC
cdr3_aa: CSVWAPPPYEQYF

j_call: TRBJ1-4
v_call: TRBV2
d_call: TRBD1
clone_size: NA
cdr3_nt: TGTGCCAGCAGTTCCCGGGACAGGGAAGAAGATGGTGACCCGGAAAAACTGTTTTTT
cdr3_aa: CASSSRDREEDGDPEKLFF

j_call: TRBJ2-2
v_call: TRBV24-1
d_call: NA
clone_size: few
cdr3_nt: TGTGCCACCAGTGACCCCTGGAGTACCGGGGAGCTGTTTTTT
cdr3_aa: CATSDPWSTGELFF

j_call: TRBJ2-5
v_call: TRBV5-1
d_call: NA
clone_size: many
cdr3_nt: TGCGCCAGCAGCTTGGGACTAGGAGAGACCCAGTACTTC
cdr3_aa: CASSLGLGETQYF

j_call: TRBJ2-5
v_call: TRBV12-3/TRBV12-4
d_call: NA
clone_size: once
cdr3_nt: TGTGCCAGCAGAACGGGTGCCCAAGAGACCCAGTACTTC
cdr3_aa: CASRTGAQETQYF

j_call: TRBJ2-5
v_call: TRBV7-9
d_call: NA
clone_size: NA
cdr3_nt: TGTGCCAGCAGCTTCGGGGACTTGGAGACCCAGTACTTC
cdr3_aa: CASSFGDLETQYF

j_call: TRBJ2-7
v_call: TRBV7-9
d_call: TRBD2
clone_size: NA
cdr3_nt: TGTGCCAGCAGCCATGCGCCGACTAGCGCATCCTACGAGCAGTACTTC
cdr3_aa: CASSHAPTSASYEQYF

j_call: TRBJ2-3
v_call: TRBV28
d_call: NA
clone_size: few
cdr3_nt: TGTGCCAGCAGTCCCCTCGACGGGGTGGCAGATACGCAGTATTTT
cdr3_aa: CASSPLDGVADTQYF

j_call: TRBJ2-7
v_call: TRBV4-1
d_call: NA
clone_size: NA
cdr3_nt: TGCGCCAGCAGCCAAGCCCCCAAGGGGTTCGGCGAGCAGTACTTC
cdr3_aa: CASSQAPKGFGEQYF

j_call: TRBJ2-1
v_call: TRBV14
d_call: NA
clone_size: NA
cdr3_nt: TGTGCCAGCAGCCAAAGCGACTTGCGCCACAATGAGCAGTTCTTC
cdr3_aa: CASSQSDLRHNEQFF

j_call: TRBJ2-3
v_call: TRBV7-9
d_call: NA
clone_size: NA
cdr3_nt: TGTGCCAGCCCTTCGGGACGGAGGGTTATCACAGATACGCAGTATTTT
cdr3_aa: CASPSGRRVITDTQYF

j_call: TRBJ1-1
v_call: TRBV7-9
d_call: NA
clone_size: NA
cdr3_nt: TGTGCCAGCAGCTTAGCGGAGGCCACTGAAGCTTTCTTT
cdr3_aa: CASSLAEATEAFF

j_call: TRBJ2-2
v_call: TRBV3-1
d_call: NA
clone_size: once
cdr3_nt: TGTGCCAGCAGCCAAATGGGAACCGGGGAGCTGTTTTTT
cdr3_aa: CASSQMGTGELFF

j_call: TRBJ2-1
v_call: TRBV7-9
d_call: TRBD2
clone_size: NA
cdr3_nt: TGTGCCAGCAGCCCAAGGACTAGCGGGAATGAGCAGTTCTTC
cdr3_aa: CASSPRTSGNEQFF

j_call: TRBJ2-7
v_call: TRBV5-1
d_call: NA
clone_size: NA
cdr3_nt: TGCGCCAGCAGCTTTGGACCAGGGAGCGAGCAGTACTTC
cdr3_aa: CASSFGPGSEQYF

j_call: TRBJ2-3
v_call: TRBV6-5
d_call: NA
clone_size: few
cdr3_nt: TGTGCCAGCAGTTTAGGGGCCCTATCATACACAGATACGCAGTATTTT
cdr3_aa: CASSLGALSYTDTQYF

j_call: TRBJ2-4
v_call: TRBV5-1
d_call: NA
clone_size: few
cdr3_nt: TGCGCCAGCAGCCCAACACTAGCCAAAAACATTCAGTACTTC
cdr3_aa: CASSPTLAKNIQYF

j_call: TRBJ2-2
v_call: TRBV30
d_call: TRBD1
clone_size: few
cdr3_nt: TGTGCCTGTTCGACAGGGCCCGGGGAGCTGTTTTTT
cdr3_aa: CACSTGPGELFF

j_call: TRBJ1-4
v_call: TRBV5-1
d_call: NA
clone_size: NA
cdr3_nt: TGCGCCAGCAGCATGGACCGGGCGCGTGAAAAACTGTTTTTT
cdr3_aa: CASSMDRAREKLFF

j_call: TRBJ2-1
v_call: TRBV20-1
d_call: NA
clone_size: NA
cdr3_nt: TGCAGTGCTAGACCCCCGCCCCCGCGGGAGCAGTTCTTC
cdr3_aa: CSARPPPPREQFF